A selection of T cell receptor beta chains follows, all from one sample in a study of blood T cells in healthy people across ages. TCRdb re-called the 5' RACE reads with MiXCR, one entry per CDR3 protein. This table has some 940,000 distinct CDR3 sequences, about 29% appearing once. The same specimen was also included in a second study, on T cells of mothers and their children.

The sample was blood. Every receptor here comes from a middle-aged woman in good health. The CDR3 runs from the conserved cysteine through the conserved F or W. A D gene is named only where the DNA matches it firmly. Not all rows give a size; the values are once, few, many and, for expanded clones, a class.

>-|TRBV3-1|TRBJ2-4|-
CASSQMFGGREEQYF
>-|TRBV7-6|TRBJ2-7|few
CASSLSDLEQYF
>-|TRBV6-6|TRBJ1-5|few
CASGPGVNQPQHF
>-|TRBV7-2|TRBJ1-6|-
CASSLGLRGPPLHF
>TRBD1|TRBV3-1|TRBJ1-6|-
CASSHRQGWNSPPHF
>TRBD1|TRBV7-2|TRBJ1-2|few
CASSYIPGTGNYGYTF
>-|TRBV20-1|TRBJ1-4|few
CSAGGVLNEKLFF
>TRBD1|TRBV7-9|TRBJ2-5|-
CAGSLGYGTEGTQYF
>-|TRBV4-1|TRBJ1-5|few
CASSHVGQGNQPQHF
>-|TRBV15|TRBJ1-2|-
CATSRDYTENYGYTF
>-|TRBV20-1|TRBJ2-5|-
CSARGYTPNRNLLQETQYF
>TRBD1|TRBV10-3|TRBJ1-1|-
CAISEGQGLNTEAFF
>-|TRBV5-5|TRBJ2-7|-
CASSLGIAGPYEQYF
>-|TRBV9|TRBJ2-7|-
CASSSLGANYEQYF
>TRBD1|TRBV7-8|TRBJ2-2|-
CASSFPTRQGGTGELFF
>TRBD2|TRBV29-1|TRBJ2-5|-
CSVTRGLAGAETQYF
>-|TRBV29-1|TRBJ2-3|-
CSVEDPRGAGDTQYF
>-|TRBV27|TRBJ2-7|-
CASSLRFAYEQYF
>-|TRBV9|TRBJ1-1|-
CASSEGDRATEAFF
>TRBD1|TRBV4-1|TRBJ1-1|-
CASNQGANTEAFF
>TRBD2|TRBV7-2|TRBJ2-5|few
CASSLGLAGWETQYF
>TRBD1|TRBV6-6|-|-
CASSQTRGPPYEQYF
>TRBD1|TRBV12-3/TRBV12-4|TRBJ2-3|few
CASSQDRGAGDTQYF
>TRBD1|TRBV7-9|TRBJ2-1|few
CASSQQGAEYNEQFF
>TRBD1|TRBV4-1|TRBJ1-1|-
CASSQEEGADTEAFF
>TRBD2|TRBV3-1|TRBJ2-1|few
CASSQDPGSGGTSYNEQFF
>TRBD1|TRBV4-2|TRBJ1-2|-
CANSPGTGRYGYTF
>-|TRBV2|TRBJ1-6|few
CASGRGRSYNSPLHF
>TRBD2|TRBV7-2|TRBJ2-7|many
CASSLGGGIYEQYF
>-|TRBV7-3|TRBJ1-1|-
CASSSFGRTEAFF
>TRBD1|TRBV27|TRBJ2-4|once
CACSRELPGQGDGQYF
>-|TRBV9|TRBJ1-6|-
CASSVDPQVRAPLHF
>-|TRBV20-1|TRBJ2-3|few
CSATVRDLRTDTQYF
>-|TRBV5-1|TRBJ2-3|many
CASSHFPDTQYF
>-|TRBV12-3/TRBV12-4|-|-
CASSWTSSSYNEQYF
>-|TRBV6-1|-|-
CASSRSSSGVNIYEQYF
>-|TRBV12-3/TRBV12-4|TRBJ2-5|many
CASAYSRITRETQYF
>-|TRBV20-1|TRBJ2-1|many
CSARDETYYNEQFF
>-|TRBV5-1|TRBJ2-1|-
CASGKGGSYNEQFF
>-|TRBV25-1|TRBJ2-2|-
CASTTTGTGELFF
>-|TRBV30|TRBJ2-7|-
CAWLALGGTEKPYEQYF
>TRBD1|TRBV10-3|TRBJ2-2|once
CAISGMGQGFTGELFF
>-|TRBV5-4|TRBJ2-3|few
CASSLGRLGDTQYF
>-|TRBV15|TRBJ1-1|-
CATSREPRLNTEAFF
>-|TRBV12-3/TRBV12-4|TRBJ2-5|many
CASSFPGSKTQYF
>-|TRBV2|TRBJ2-5|many
CASSEREVRRKETQYF
>-|TRBV30|TRBJ1-1|-
CAWSVGGWTEAFF